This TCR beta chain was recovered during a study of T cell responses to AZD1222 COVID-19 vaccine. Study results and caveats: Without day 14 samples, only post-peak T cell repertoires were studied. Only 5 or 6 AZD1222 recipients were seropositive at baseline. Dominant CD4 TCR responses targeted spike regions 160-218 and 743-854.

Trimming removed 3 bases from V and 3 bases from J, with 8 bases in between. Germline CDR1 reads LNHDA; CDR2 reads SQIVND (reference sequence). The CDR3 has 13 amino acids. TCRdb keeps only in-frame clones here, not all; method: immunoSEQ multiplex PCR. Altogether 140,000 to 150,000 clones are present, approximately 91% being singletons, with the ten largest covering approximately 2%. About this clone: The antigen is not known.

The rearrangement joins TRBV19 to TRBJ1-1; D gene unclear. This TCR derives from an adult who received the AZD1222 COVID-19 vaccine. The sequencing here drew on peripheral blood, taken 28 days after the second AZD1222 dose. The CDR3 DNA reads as TGTGCCAGTAGTATCGGGGTGTACACTGAAGCTTTCTTT. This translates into CASSIGVYTEAFF.